This T cell receptor beta chain was documented in a study of blood T cell repertoires in COVID-19 (dated by TCRdb to 2018 to 2020). Regarding the complete study: Samples from collaborators originated in the United States, Italy and Spain and spanned both the acute and convalescent phases of COVID-19. The prospective study material was composed of cDNA or gDNA derived from T cells, B-cell-depleted T cells, or PBMCs. Subjects who had been exposed to COVID-19, were actively infected with it, or had recovered from it provided the deeply sampled blood TCRbeta repertoires that made up the dataset. A freely available public database, intended as a resource for researchers studying the immune response to SARS-CoV-2, is where the repertoires were released. Samples came from the ongoing ImmuneRACE study (first 160 participants) plus 1,254 subjects from 6 global collaborators. Sample metadata almost always included a de-identified subject ID, COVID-19 status, age in years and sex. Where available, HLA class I and class II types were taken from metadata supplied by the sample provider and were not determined by assay-based typing.

In the case of this clone: Its antigen is not yet known. No much larger clone exists at a distance of one base, and base qualities are not known.

The immunoSEQ Assay, a bias-controlled multiplex PCR, was used to amplify TCRbeta CDR3 regions from genomic DNA. Concerning the study's data processing: The number of nucleated cells in each sample was estimated from the amplification of reference gene primers within the assay. Sequence reads were collapsed and filtered to measure the absolute abundance of every unique TCRbeta CDR3 rearrangement. For each sample, productive Simpson clonality was calculated as the square root of Simpson's diversity index across productive rearrangements. The clones in this table, taken by TCRdb from immuneACCESS, are in-frame only. Not every clone is retained; where verified, under half of the shortfall comes from an unresolved V gene, and the cause of the rest is unknown. V, J and clone size were drawn from that table, and D and trimming were deduced from the DNA. The sample profile shows 99,000 or so clones; around 74% of them were found once. The ten most abundant clones make up roughly a fifth of the sample.

Collaborating institutions collected whole blood in K2EDTA tubes following their own protocols. For TCRbeta analysis, collaborator samples were shipped as frozen whole blood, as isolated PBMCs, or as DNA extracted from either sample type. What the work shows at the level of the full study, not this receptor alone: Clinical and demographic metadata were provided uncurated, with the amount varying by source and participant.

CDR1 is given as LGHDT and CDR2 as YNNKEL, both from the germline V gene (reference sequence). Trimmed from V: 4 bases; trimmed from J: 5 bases; junction bases lacking a gene match: 14. Including cysteine and phenylalanine, the CDR3 has 17 amino acids. The kept DNA is CDR3 alone, 51 bases in frame from the first base. Sequencing used peripheral blood. Recombination joined TRBV3-1 (or the pseudogene TRBV3-2) with TRBJ1-2; 9 central bases correspond to TRBD1. The TCR was taken from a woman in her seventies with acute or convalescent COVID-19. The nucleotide sequence is given as TGTGCCAGCAGCCGGAGAGTCACAGGGGGCAAGATTTATGGCTACACCTTC. Translated, it gives CASSRRVTGGKIYGYTF.